The 26 T cell receptor beta chains presented below share a single source sample, sequenced in a study of blood T cell repertoires in COVID-19. TCRdb keeps only in-frame clones here, not all; method: immunoSEQ multiplex PCR. Of more than 250,000 clones in the sample, around 90% are singletons; the top ten hold 1%. Sequences were obtained from peripheral blood. The receptors were sampled from a man in his fifties with active or convalescent COVID-19.

The V gene is TRBV5-1, the J gene TRBJ1-2; 10 nucleotides line up with TRBD1. CDR3 length: 13 residues. Germline V CDR1 and CDR2: SGHRS, YFSETQ. V lost 4 bases and J lost 14; bases outside the gene matches: 11. CDR3 residues: CASSPPDRGSRTF. The CDR3 bases are TGCGCCAGCAGCCCCCCGGACAGGGGGTCGCGAACCTTC.

The chain employs TRBV28 and TRBJ1-4; 9 bases fit TRBD1. This CDR3 spans 16 amino acids. Trimming removed 1 base from V and 10 bases from J; junction bases left unmatched: 10. In germline, CDR1 is MDHEN, CDR2 SYDVKM. CDR3 protein: CASSLSGTGIGGKLFF. The CDR3 DNA is TGTGCCAGCAGTTTATCCGGGACAGGGATAGGAGGAAAACTGTTTTTT.

The rearrangement joins TRBV7-6 to TRBJ2-2, with a possible D match to TRBD2 (6 bases). The CDR3 runs 14 residues. Trimming took off 5 bases at V and 7 bases at J, with 14 bases between the two ends. Germline assignment: CDR1 SGHVS and CDR2 FNYEAQ. CDR3 sequence reads: CASSRRREDGELFF. DNA for the CDR3: TGTGCCAGCAGCCGCAGAAGGGAGGACGGGGAGCTGTTTTTT.

This chain joins TRBV18 and TRBJ1-1, with a tentative D call TRBD1 (6 bases). CDR1 and CDR2 from the germline V gene are KGHSH and LQKENI. The length of the CDR3 is 13 residues. V dropped 3 bases and J dropped 5 bases, with 10 bases sitting between them. This CDR3 reads CASSPYRDTEAFF. The CDR3 DNA is TGTGCCAGCTCACCTTACAGGGATACTGAAGCTTTCTTT.

The chain employs TRBV5-8 and TRBJ2-5, with TRBD2 identical over 7 bases. V lost 1 base, J lost 3 bases, and 6 bases stayed unmatched. CDR3 length: 15 residues. Germline-derived CDR1 and CDR2 are SGHTS and YDEGEE. CDR3 in DNA: TGTGCCAGCAGCTTGAGACCGGGAGGAAAAGAGACCCAGTACTTC. This translates into CASSLRPGGKETQYF.

CDR3 sequence (DNA): TGTGCCTGGAGTGTACGAGCGGGACTAGCGACCTACGAGCAGTACTTC. Amino acids: CAWSVRAGLATYEQYF. The V gene is TRBV30, the J gene TRBJ2-7, with 10 positions matching TRBD2. The CDR3 consists of 16 residues. Germline-derived CDR1 and CDR2 are GTSNPN and SVGIG (reference sequence). V shed 0 bases and J 2 bases; nucleotides not matched to a gene: 7.

The CDR3 here is CASSSTTGSTEAFF. In DNA form, the CDR3 reads TGTGCCAGCAGCTCGACGACAGGGAGTACTGAAGCTTTCTTT. The chain is built from TRBV7-9 and TRBJ1-1, with 7 bases that match TRBD1. The CDR3 extends over 14 amino acids. The trim removed 4 bases at V and 5 bases at J, leaving 7 bases unmatched. Per the germline V gene, CDR1 is SEHNR and CDR2 is FQNEAQ (reference sequence).

The rearrangement uses TRBV2 and TRBJ2-1, with D possibly being TRBD2 (6 bases). CDR3 length: 14 amino acids. V lost 7 bases and J 7 bases, leaving 17 bases between the germline ends. Germline V CDR1 and CDR2: SNHLY, FYNNEI. The CDR3 sequence: CASKLSGIQNEQFF. CDR3 nucleotides: TGTGCCAGCAAACTTAGCGGCATACAGAATGAGCAGTTCTTC.

The sample holds a few counts of this clone. The rearrangement links TRBV5-6 to TRBJ1-2; D is uncertain. Per the germline V gene, CDR1 is SGHDT and CDR2 is YYEEEE. There are 12 residues in the CDR3. V was cut by 4 bases and J by 0 bases, with 4 bases left in between. The CDR3 loop is CASSGANYGYTF. CDR3 sequence (DNA): TGTGCCAGCAGCGGAGCTAACTATGGCTACACCTTC.

The chain couples TRBV28 to TRBJ2-7; 8 nucleotides align to TRBD1. Germline V gene data show CDR1 as MDHEN and CDR2 as SYDVKM. The V gene end was trimmed by 6 bases and the J gene end by 4 bases; junction bases not matched to a gene: 5. The CDR3 runs 13 residues. CDR3 loop: CASRVDRGYEQYF. The CDR3 DNA is TGTGCCAGCAGGGTTGACAGGGGTTACGAGCAGTACTTC.

V and J are TRBV11-2 and TRBJ2-3; weak D call: TRBD2 (5 bases). Trimming took off 6 bases at V and 0 bases at J, with 10 bases between the two ends. The V gene's germline CDR1 is SGHAT and CDR2 FQNNGV. This CDR3 region has 14 residues. The CDR3 is CASRAASSTDTQYF. As DNA, the CDR3 is TGTGCCAGCAGAGCGGCATCTAGCACAGATACGCAGTATTTT.

The chain employs TRBV2 and TRBJ2-7; 7 bases are shared with TRBD1. The length of the CDR3 is 18 residues. The V gene end was trimmed by 2 bases and the J gene end by 2 bases; junction bases not matched to a gene: 15. Germline CDR1 reads SNHLY; CDR2 reads FYNNEI. In DNA, the CDR3 is TGTGCCAGCAGTGAACCGGGGACAGAGGGGTCCCCTCCCTACGAGCAGTACTTC. This translates into CASSEPGTEGSPPYEQYF.

The chain joins TRBV9 to TRBJ2-1; 12 bases are a match to TRBD2. CDR3 length: 14 residues. Germline CDR1 is SGDLS and CDR2 is YYNGEE. V was clipped by 4 bases and J by 8 bases; unmatched bases: 4. The CDR3 sequence: CASSPRLAGDEQFF. DNA for the CDR3: TGTGCCAGCAGCCCCCGACTAGCGGGAGATGAGCAGTTCTTC.

The chain recombines TRBV19 with TRBJ2-2, with TRBD2 identical over 7 bases. V shed 6 bases and J 0 bases; nucleotides not matched to a gene: 4. Germline assignment: CDR1 LNHDA and CDR2 SQIVND (reference sequence). The CDR3 is 15 residues long. CDR3 sequence: CASRMGGTNTGELFF. CDR3 bases: TGTGCCAGTAGAATGGGGGGGACGAACACCGGGGAGCTGTTTTTT. The variable domain in full, with the rest retrieved from reference TRBV19 and TRBJ2-2, is DGGITQSPKYLFRKEGQNVTLSCEQNLNHDAMYWYRQDPGQGLRLIYYSQIVNDFQKGDIAEGYSVSREKKESFPLTVTSAQKNPTAFYLCASRMGGTNTGELFFGEGSRLTVL.

This clone came up a few times. The chain carries TRBV9 and TRBJ1-3, with 8 nucleotides matching TRBD1. The germline CDR1 and CDR2 sequences are SGDLS and YYNGEE. V lost 3 bases to trimming and J lost 4 bases; unmatched junction nucleotides: 6. CDR3 size: 15 residues. DNA for the CDR3: TGTGCCAGCAGCGCATTGGACAGGGCAGGAAACACCATATATTTT. It codes for CASSALDRAGNTIYF.

V usage is TRBV7-9 and J usage is TRBJ2-5, with 7 bases lining up with TRBD1. V lost 5 bases, J lost 2 bases, and 8 bases stayed unmatched. The CDR3 sequence is 15 residues long. Germline CDR1 is SEHNR and CDR2 is FQNEAQ (reference sequence). CDR3 in amino acids: CASSMTGQPQETQYF. In DNA form, the CDR3 reads TGTGCCAGCAGCATGACGGGACAGCCACAAGAGACCCAGTACTTC.

V usage is TRBV28 and J usage is TRBJ2-7; 8 bases are a match to TRBD1. CDR3 size: 15 residues. CDR1 and CDR2 (germline): MDHEN, SYDVKM. V shed 5 bases and J 0 bases; nucleotides not matched to a gene: 6. The CDR3 DNA reads TGTGCCAGCAGTGACGGACAGGGAAGCTCCTACGAGCAGTACTTC. Its translation: CASSDGQGSSYEQYF. Supplemented by reference TRBV28 and TRBJ2-7, the full variable domain reads DVKVTQSSRYLVKRTGEKVFLECVQDMDHENMFWYRQDPGLGLRLIYFSYDVKMKEKGDIPEGYSVSREKKERFSLILESASTNQTSMYLCASSDGQGSSYEQYFGPGTRLTVT.

About this clone itself: Different DNA sequences within this sample yield the same CDR3. The CDR3 coding sequence is TGTGCCAGCAGCCTAGGACAGGGGGCGTACGAGCAGTACTTC. It translates to CASSLGQGAYEQYF. This chain links TRBV11-3 with TRBJ2-7, with 11 bases identical to TRBD1. The CDR3 loop spans 14 amino acids. J was trimmed by 4 bases and V by 5 bases; bases with no gene match: 4. The V gene's germline CDR1 is SGHNT and CDR2 YENEEA.

This rearrangement joins TRBV9 to TRBJ1-1; D may be TRBD1 (6 bases). Germline V gene data show CDR1 as SGDLS and CDR2 as YYNGEE. V lost 3 bases to trimming and J lost 1 base, with 10 bases between them. This CDR3 has 14 residues. The CDR3 region has the DNA TGTGCCAGCAGCGCGCTACAGGGGAACACTGAAGCTTTCTTT. Protein sequence: CASSALQGNTEAFF.

The chain links TRBV2 to TRBJ2-7; 10 bases fit TRBD2. The CDR3 runs 17 residues. J was trimmed by 4 bases and V by 0 bases; bases with no gene match: 9. Per germline, CDR1 SNHLY and CDR2 FYNNEI. The CDR3 coding sequence is TGTGCCAGCAGTGAAGCGAGGTATAGCGGGAGGACTTACGAGCAGTACTTC. Its translation is CASSEARYSGRTYEQYF.

This chain links TRBV5-1 with TRBJ2-7, with D possibly matching TRBD2 (6 bases). Germline V CDR1 and CDR2: SGHRS, YFSETQ. The CDR3 consists of 18 residues. V was pared by 1 base and J by 7 bases, with 27 bases between. The DNA of the CDR3 is TGCGCCAGCAGCTTGAAAGCGGGCGCCTTCTCCGATATGTGGGAGCAGTACTTC. Protein product: CASSLKAGAFSDMWEQYF.

The chain carries TRBV11-3 and TRBJ2-5; no clear D. The CDR3 consists of 12 residues. V was trimmed by 5 bases and J by 3 bases, leaving 7 bases between them. CDR1 SGHNT and CDR2 YENEEA come from the germline V gene. CDR3: CASSRGEETQYF. CDR3 bases: TGTGCCAGCAGCCGAGGCGAAGAGACCCAGTACTTC.

This clone was detected only a few times. The chain has TRBV19 and TRBJ1-6, with 8 positions matching TRBD1. The ends lost 3 bases at V and 9 bases at J; junction bases unmatched: 7. The length of the CDR3 is 15 residues. The germline V gene encodes CDR1 LNHDA and CDR2 SQIVND (reference sequence). The CDR3 sequence: CASSIGTGGGSPLHF. The DNA of the CDR3 is TGTGCCAGTAGTATCGGCACAGGGGGAGGTTCACCCCTCCACTTT.

This chain connects TRBV6-5 to TRBJ2-5; 7 positions match TRBD1. CDR3 length: 15 amino acids. CDR1 MNHEY and CDR2 SVGAGI come from the germline V gene. V was pared by 6 bases and J by 3 bases, with 10 bases of the junction left unmatched. DNA of the CDR3: TGTGCCAGCAGCATACAGACAGGGTCAGAAGAGACCCAGTACTTC. It translates to CASSIQTGSEETQYF.

V is TRBV2 and J is TRBJ1-2; D may be TRBD1 (6 bases). The CDR3 loop spans 16 amino acids. Germline V CDR1 and CDR2: SNHLY, FYNNEI. V was trimmed by 6 bases and J by 0 bases, leaving 17 bases between them. DNA of the CDR3: TGTGCCAGCAGGGGTGTCAGGGACACAACTAACTATGGCTACACCTTC. Protein product: CASRGVRDTTNYGYTF.

The CDR3 DNA reads TGTGCCACCAGCAGAGATCTAGGGAACACCGGGGAGCTGTTTTTT. Amino acid sequence: CATSRDLGNTGELFF. The gene calls are TRBV15 and TRBJ2-2; D remains unclear. The CDR3 sequence is 15 residues long. V dropped 0 bases and J dropped 1 base, with 6 bases sitting between them. Per germline, CDR1 LNHNV and CDR2 YYDKDF (reference sequence).